A selection of T cell receptor beta chains follows, all from one sample in a study of blood T cell repertoires in COVID-19. Profiling relied on immunoSEQ multiplex PCR, and the TCRdb table lists in-frame clones only, not all of them. The sample has approximately 450,000 clones, approximately 90% seen once. Sequenced input: PBMCs or T cells enriched from blood (not recorded which). These receptors all come from a woman aged 18-35 years with acute COVID-19. Both conserved end residues are part of each CDR3. Each record gives: J gene, D gene, V gene, clone size, CDR3 DNA, CDR3 protein. The D gene is left open where the match is weak. Rows give clone size only sometimes, using once, few, many, or a class for an expanded clone.

>TRBJ1-2|.|TRBV19|.
TGTGCCAGTAGTACCTCAGACAGCTCCTATGGCTACACCTTC
CASSTSDSSYGYTF
>TRBJ1-1|.|TRBV15|.
TGTGCCACCAGCAGAGCGACAGAGAACACTGAAGCTTTCTTT
CATSRATENTEAFF
>TRBJ1-1|.|TRBV10-3|.
TGTGCCATCACCCAAAACGGACTGATGAACACTGAAGCTTTCTTT
CAITQNGLMNTEAFF
>TRBJ2-7|TRBD1|TRBV5-8|.
TGTGCCAGCAGCCGAGACAGGGCTGGGAACGAGCAGTACTTC
CASSRDRAGNEQYF
>TRBJ1-2|.|TRBV9|.
TGTGCCAGCAGCGTAGACCAGAACTATGGCTACACCTTC
CASSVDQNYGYTF
>TRBJ2-5|.|TRBV5-6|once
TGTGCCAGCAGCCCAGGTGCCGCGACCCAGTACTTC
CASSPGAATQYF
>TRBJ2-3|.|TRBV2|.
TGTGCCAGCAGTCGGCAGAGGCCCACAGATACGCAGTATTTT
CASSRQRPTDTQYF
>TRBJ1-5|TRBD1|TRBV3-1/TRBV3-2|.
TGTGCCAGCCGGACAGGGTTTAATCAGCCCCAGCATTTT
CASRTGFNQPQHF
>TRBJ1-5|.|TRBV9|.
TGTGCCAGCAGCGTTGCCGACAATCCAAATCAGCCCCAGCATTTT
CASSVADNPNQPQHF
>TRBJ1-6|.|TRBV18|.
TGTGCCAGCTCTCTTCAGGAGACAGGATATAATTCACCCCTCCACTTT
CASSLQETGYNSPLHF
>TRBJ2-2|.|TRBV7-9|.
TGTGCCAGCAGCTTAGGACAGGAGAACACCGGGGAGCTGTTTTTT
CASSLGQENTGELFF
>TRBJ2-1|.|TRBV3-1/TRBV3-2|.
TGTGCCAGCAGCCAATTTACAGGAGCCGGCTCCTACAATGAGCAGTTCTTC
CASSQFTGAGSYNEQFF
>TRBJ1-4|.|TRBV10-2|.
TGCGCCAGCAGTGCGGACTACGATCGGGAAAAACTGTTTTTT
CASSADYDREKLFF
>TRBJ1-2|.|TRBV7-9|.
TGTGCCAGCAGCTCTGCCACAGAACCCTATGGCTACACCTTC
CASSSATEPYGYTF
>TRBJ1-2|.|TRBV25-1|.
TGTGCCAGCAGTGAACAGGGGCCTTCTGCATATGGCTACACCTTC
CASSEQGPSAYGYTF
>TRBJ2-7|TRBD1|TRBV13|.
TGTGCCAGCAGCGAGGGACAGTTCTACGAGCAGTACTTC
CASSEGQFYEQYF
>TRBJ2-7|.|TRBV5-4|.
TGTGCCAGCAGCATGGGACATTCCTACGAGCAGTACTTC
CASSMGHSYEQYF
>TRBJ1-2|TRBD1|TRBV19|.
TGTGCCAGTAGTATCTCCAGGGGGCACAACTATGGCTACACCTTC
CASSISRGHNYGYTF
>TRBJ1-1|TRBD1|TRBV19|once
TGTGCCAGTAGTGTTACAGGGGGCTTCACTGAAGCTTTCTTT
CASSVTGGFTEAFF
>TRBJ2-1|.|TRBV2|.
TGTGCCAGCCCCAACACAGGGAATGAGCAGTTCTTC
CASPNTGNEQFF
>TRBJ1-1|TRBD1|TRBV5-6|.
TGTGCCAGCAGCTGGGGACAGAACACTGAAGCCTTCTTT
CASSWGQNTEAFF
>TRBJ2-7|.|TRBV12-3/TRBV12-4|.
TGTGCCAGCAGTTTCAGGTCTTACGAGCAGTACTTC
CASSFRSYEQYF
>TRBJ1-1|.|TRBV6-5|.
TGTGCCAGCAGTTACAGACAGCCTACTGAAGCTTTCTTT
CASSYRQPTEAFF
>TRBJ2-7|.|TRBV7-9|.
TGTGCCAGCAGCTCCGACGGACATACATACGAGCAGTACTTC
CASSSDGHTYEQYF
>TRBJ1-2|.|TRBV6-6|.
TGTGCCAGCAGTTACGGCGTCAGGGAGGACTATGGCTACACCTTC
CASSYGVREDYGYTF
>TRBJ2-7|TRBD1|TRBV13|.
TGTGCCAGCCGGATAGGGGGACAGGGCTACGAGCAGTACTTC
CASRIGGQGYEQYF
>TRBJ2-1|TRBD2|TRBV18|.
TGTGCCAGCTCGCCTACTAGCGGGGGGGCCGGAGAGCAGTTCTTC
CASSPTSGGAGEQFF
>TRBJ2-2|.|TRBV4-2|once
TGTGCTTGTGCGGGTGAGAACACCGGGGAGCTGTTTTTT
CACAGENTGELFF
>TRBJ2-4|.|TRBV27|.
TGTGCCAGCAGTCCTTTCAGGGGTTTTCAGTACTTC
CASSPFRGFQYF
>TRBJ2-3|.|TRBV6-5|.
TGTGCCAGCAGTTACGACTCCGACACAGATACGCAGTATTTT
CASSYDSDTDTQYF
>TRBJ2-5|TRBD2|TRBV7-9|.
TGTGCCAGCAGCTTAGGTGCGGGAGGAGGTTGGGAGACCCAGTACTTC
CASSLGAGGGWETQYF
>TRBJ2-7|.|TRBV9|many
TGTGCCAGCCCCGACAGGTCTAGCGAGCAGTACTTC
CASPDRSSEQYF
>TRBJ1-3|TRBD1|TRBV4-1|.
TGCGCCAGCAGCCCCGGCTCGGGACAGGGGGCCGCCTCTGGAAACACCATATATTTT
CASSPGSGQGAASGNTIYF
>TRBJ2-7|.|TRBV7-9|.
TGTGCCAGCAGCCCCGATGGCTTCTACGAGCAGTACTTC
CASSPDGFYEQYF
>TRBJ2-1|.|TRBV3-1/TRBV3-2|.
TGTGCCAGCAGCCCGTCCTCGGGGGAGCAGTTCTTC
CASSPSSGEQFF
>TRBJ2-3|TRBD1|TRBV9|.
TGTGCCAGCAGCGATAACAGGGGCGGCTCGGATGATACGCAGTATTTT
CASSDNRGGSDDTQYF
>TRBJ2-7|.|TRBV7-9|.
TGTGCCAGCAGCTTAGCGTCCCCGGGACCTGGAGGGATTGCCTACGAGCAGTACTTC
CASSLASPGPGGIAYEQYF
>TRBJ1-1|TRBD1|TRBV11-3|.
TGTGCCAGCAGCCCGCGGGACAGGGCGGACACTGAAGCTTTCTTT
CASSPRDRADTEAFF
>TRBJ2-1|.|TRBV7-2|.
TGTGCCAGCAGCCCAGGTGGGGCGGGGGCATACAATGAGCAGTTCTTC
CASSPGGAGAYNEQFF
>TRBJ1-5|.|TRBV6-4|.
TGTGCCAGCAGTGACGAGGTAAACCAGCCCCAGCATTTT
CASSDEVNQPQHF
>TRBJ2-7|TRBD2|TRBV6-6|.
TGTGCCAGCAGTCCCAACGCCGGGACTAGCGGGTACGAGCAGTACTTC
CASSPNAGTSGYEQYF
>TRBJ2-3|TRBD2|TRBV5-1|.
TGCGCCAGCAGCAGATTCTCTAGCGGATCAGATACGCAGTATTTT
CASSRFSSGSDTQYF